The source of this TCR beta chain is a study of T cell changes during pregnancy in multiple sclerosis. The repertoire was sequenced with immunoSEQ multiplex PCR; TCRdb's copy has only in-frame clones and lacks some. The sample has some 42,000 clones, 87% seen once. Source: CD4+ T cells from peripheral blood mononuclear cells, taken after pregnancy. The TCR comes from a female donor with multiple sclerosis, enrolled in a pregnancy study.

The CDR3 sequence: CAWEQALNQPQHF. CDR3 nucleotide sequence: TGTGCCTGGGAACAGGCGCTCAATCAGCCCCAGCATTTT. V and J are TRBV30 and TRBJ1-5, with D possibly matching TRBD1 (5 bases). The length of the CDR3 is 13 residues. Trimming stripped 5 bases from V and 3 bases from J, with 11 bases between. Per germline, CDR1 GTSNPN and CDR2 SVGIG (reference sequence).